A single sample is the source of the 25 T cell receptor beta chains below, sequenced in a study of blood T cell repertoires in COVID-19 (dated by TCRdb to between 2020 and 2021). The library was prepared using the immunoSEQ multiplex PCR assay. TCRdb holds this immuneACCESS table with in-frame rearrangements only. Some clones are missing; in checked studies, unresolved V genes explain under half, and the rest has no known cause. Present in this sample are some 160,000 clones, around 82% of which were seen just once. Clones ranked in the top ten supply over 2% of the sample. The sequencing input was peripheral blood. These receptors were taken from a woman at least 80 years old with acute or convalescent COVID-19.

The CDR3 sequence is CASSAMDSPNSPLHF. CDR3 nucleotide sequence: TGTGCCAGCAGCGCGATGGACAGCCCTAATTCACCCCTCCACTTT. The V call is TRBV7-9, the J call TRBJ1-6, with D possibly matching TRBD1 (6 bases). Trimming shortened V by 5 bases and J by 6 bases, and 14 bases separated the two germline ends. In germline, CDR1 is SEHNR, CDR2 FQNEAQ (reference sequence). CDR3 size: 15 residues.

The chain has TRBV28 and TRBJ1-3, with 7 bases aligning to TRBD1. Germline V gene data show CDR1 as MDHEN and CDR2 as SYDVKM. This CDR3 is 14 amino acids long. After removal of 6 bases from V and 3 bases from J, the junction contained 5 bases not matched to a gene. CDR3 DNA sequence: TGTGCCAGCAGGGAAACAGGGGATGGAAACACCATATATTTT. This sequence encodes CASRETGDGNTIYF.

The chain recombines TRBV10-1 with TRBJ2-2, with a possible D match to TRBD1 (5 bases). There are 14 residues in the CDR3. Germline CDR1 WNHNN, CDR2 SYGVQD (reference sequence). The V end lost 3 bases, the J end lost 4 bases, and 9 bases lay between the germline ends. CDR3 coding DNA: TGCGCCAGCAGTGACAGGGCAGGCACCGGGGAGCTGTTTTTT. Amino acid sequence: CASSDRAGTGELFF.

The chain is built from TRBV27 and TRBJ2-7; D not resolved. This CDR3 contains 14 residues. CDR1 MNHEY and CDR2 SMNVEV come from the germline V gene (reference sequence). The ends were cut back, 3 bases at V and 1 base at J, with 10 bases in the middle. This CDR3 is CASSFRQDSYEQYF. DNA for the CDR3: TGTGCCAGCAGTTTTCGGCAGGATTCCTACGAGCAGTACTTC.

This clone was seen only once. The rearrangement joins TRBV7-2 to TRBJ2-5, with a possible D match to TRBD1 (6 bases). Germline loops: CDR1 SGHTA, CDR2 FQGNSA. V dropped 5 bases and J dropped 3 bases, with 13 bases sitting between them. The CDR3 loop spans 14 amino acids. CDR3 sequence: CASSPQGYEETQYF. CDR3 sequence (DNA): TGTGCCAGCAGCCCCCAGGGGTACGAAGAGACCCAGTACTTC. The complete variable domain, with remaining parts taken from reference TRBV7-2 and TRBJ2-5, reads GAGVSQSPSNKVTEKGKDVELRCDPISGHTALYWYRQSLGQGLEFLIYFQGNSAPDKSGLPSDRFSAERTGGSVSTLTIQRTQQEDSAVYLCASSPQGYEETQYFGPGTRLLVL.

V usage is TRBV11-2 and J usage is TRBJ2-1, with 9 positions matching TRBD2. CDR3 length: 19 amino acids. J was trimmed by 9 bases and V by 6 bases; bases with no gene match: 24. Germline-derived CDR1 and CDR2 are SGHAT and FQNNGV. The chain's CDR3 is CASSWGGGGGRAVKSEQFF. The CDR3 nucleotides are TGTGCCAGCAGTTGGGGGGGTGGCGGCGGGAGGGCAGTGAAAAGTGAGCAGTTCTTC.

The CDR3 reads CSTKTGPYEQYF. CDR3 nucleotide sequence: TGCAGCACCAAGACAGGGCCCTACGAGCAGTACTTC. The gene calls are TRBV29-1 and TRBJ2-7, with 7 bases lining up with TRBD1. Trimming took 8 bases from V and 2 from J; bases not matched to a gene: 6. CDR3 length: 12 residues. In germline, CDR1 is SQVTM, CDR2 ANQGSEA.

A single count supports this clone. The chain links TRBV2 to TRBJ1-3; D is unresolved. CDR1 and CDR2 from the germline V gene are SNHLY and FYNNEI. Trimming stripped 10 bases from V and 0 bases from J, with 13 bases between. The CDR3 sequence is 14 residues long. The CDR3 sequence is CATQRESSGNTIYF. DNA of the CDR3: TGTGCCACCCAACGGGAGAGCTCTGGAAACACCATATATTTT.

The V gene is TRBV4-2, the J gene TRBJ1-3; D remains ambiguous. V gave up 0 bases and J gave up 9 bases, with 12 bases separating them. The CDR3 has 14 residues. CDR1 LGHNA and CDR2 YNFKEQ come from the germline V gene. CDR3 sequence reads: CASSQEPQAPTIYF. CDR3 DNA: TGTGCCAGCAGCCAAGAGCCCCAGGCCCCCACCATATATTTT.

This sequence joins TRBV20-1 and TRBJ2-3; TRBD2 agrees at 8 bases. V was clipped by 3 bases and J by 2 bases; unmatched bases: 7. Germline loops: CDR1 DFQATT, CDR2 SNEGSKA (reference sequence). This CDR3 contains 15 residues. The CDR3 sequence: CSASSAGGPTDTQYF. In DNA, the CDR3 is TGCAGTGCTAGTTCGGCGGGAGGACCCACAGATACGCAGTATTTT.

The V and J genes are TRBV7-2 and TRBJ2-5; 9 positions match TRBD2. The CDR3 is 16 amino acids. CDR1 and CDR2 (germline): SGHTA, FQGNSA. The trim removed 4 bases at V and 5 bases at J, leaving 11 bases unmatched. The CDR3 reads CASSSGSQREAETQYF. DNA of the CDR3: TGTGCCAGCAGCTCGGGCTCTCAGCGGGAGGCGGAGACCCAGTACTTC.

V usage is TRBV15 and J usage is TRBJ2-7; possible D gene TRBD1, 6 bases. The CDR3 length is 17 residues. The V and J ends lost 0 bases and 2 bases respectively, with 17 bases between them. CDR1 and CDR2 from the germline V gene are LNHNV and YYDKDF (reference sequence). In DNA, the CDR3 is TGTGCCACCAGCAGAGATCGGGGCAGGGGCGATACCTACGAGCAGTACTTC. Its translation is CATSRDRGRGDTYEQYF.

This chain uses TRBV29-1 with TRBJ2-2, with D perhaps matching TRBD2 (5 bases). Germline V gives CDR1 SQVTM, CDR2 ANQGSEA. CDR3 length equals 12 residues. V lost 7 bases, J lost 6 bases, and 12 bases lay in between. The CDR3 here is CSGLEGAGELFF. The CDR3 DNA reads as TGCAGCGGACTTGAGGGTGCCGGGGAGCTGTTTTTT.

This clone was picked up one time. The same CDR3 arises from other DNA sequences in this sample as well. The rearrangement joins TRBV7-2 to TRBJ1-1; D possibly corresponds to TRBD1 (6 bases). V shed 1 base and J shed 2 bases, with 8 bases lying between them. CDR3 length: 14 amino acids. The germline V gene encodes CDR1 SGHTA and CDR2 FQGNSA. CDR3 in DNA: TGTGCCAGCAGCTTAGGGACAGTCAACACTGAAGCTTTCTTT. Its translation: CASSLGTVNTEAFF.

CDR3 amino acids: CASSFGGRAEAFF. The CDR3 DNA follows: TGTGCCAGCAGTTTCGGGGGGAGGGCTGAAGCTTTCTTT. The chain combines TRBV28 with TRBJ1-1, with a weak D call TRBD1 (5 bases). The length of the CDR3 is 13 residues. The V end was cut by 3 bases, the J end by 6 bases, with 11 bases between. Germline-derived CDR1 and CDR2 are MDHEN and SYDVKM.

This clone was picked up a small number of times. The J gene is TRBJ1-1, the V gene TRBV4-3; 10 nucleotides agree with TRBD1. Germline V CDR1 and CDR2: LGHNA, YSLEER. The CDR3 consists of 18 residues. The ends lost 1 base at V and 5 bases at J; junction bases unmatched: 13. CDR3 residues: CASSQATGGGQGRTEAFF. The CDR3 coding sequence is TGCGCCAGCAGCCAAGCTACTGGAGGGGGACAGGGGAGAACTGAAGCTTTCTTT.

The CDR3 region has the DNA TGTGCCAGCAGCTTAGGACATCCTGGAAACACCATATATTTT. As protein: CASSLGHPGNTIYF. The V call is TRBV7-9, the J call TRBJ1-3; D not resolved. The CDR3 is 14 residues long. Looked up from germline, CDR1 is SEHNR and CDR2 is FQNEAQ (reference sequence). V lost 1 base and J 2 bases, leaving 6 bases between the germline ends.

The rearrangement joins TRBV9 to TRBJ2-2; 8 bases line up with TRBD1. Germline CDR1 SGDLS, CDR2 YYNGEE. V trimming: 3 bases; J trimming: 5 bases; junction bases outside the gene matches: 6. This CDR3 is built from 15 residues. CDR3 residues: CASSDRGSATGELFF. In DNA form, the CDR3 reads TGTGCCAGCAGCGACAGGGGGTCCGCAACCGGGGAGCTGTTTTTT.

The chain recombines TRBV28 with TRBJ1-5; 8 bases line up with TRBD1. Per germline, CDR1 MDHEN and CDR2 SYDVKM. The CDR3 extends over 15 amino acids. V shed 4 bases and J 5 bases; nucleotides not matched to a gene: 7. CDR3 sequence reads: CASSSGQGGYQPQHF. The CDR3 DNA is TGTGCCAGCAGTTCCGGACAGGGTGGGTATCAGCCCCAGCATTTT. Looking up the rest from reference TRBV28 and TRBJ1-5 gives the full variable domain: DVKVTQSSRYLVKRTGEKVFLECVQDMDHENMFWYRQDPGLGLRLIYFSYDVKMKEKGDIPEGYSVSREKKERFSLILESASTNQTSMYLCASSSGQGGYQPQHFGDGTRLSIL.

This clone was seen a single time. The chain carries TRBV18 and TRBJ2-5; a possible D gene is TRBD1 (5 bases). V was cut by 3 bases and J by 4 bases, with 12 bases left in between. The CDR3 consists of 14 residues. CDR1 KGHSH and CDR2 LQKENI come from the germline V gene. CDR3 sequence (DNA): TGTGCCAGCTCACCTGAGACAGATGGAGAGACCCAGTACTTC. As protein: CASSPETDGETQYF.

This chain uses TRBV28 with TRBJ1-5; possibly TRBD1 for D (5 bases). Trimming took off 4 bases at V and 2 bases at J, with 9 bases between the two ends. Germline V gene data show CDR1 as MDHEN and CDR2 as SYDVKM. There are 14 residues in the CDR3. CDR3 loop: CASSSQGGNQPQHF. CDR3 nucleotide sequence: TGTGCCAGCAGTTCCCAGGGCGGCAATCAGCCCCAGCATTTT. The entire variable domain, with the rest obtained from reference TRBV28 and TRBJ1-5, is as follows: DVKVTQSSRYLVKRTGEKVFLECVQDMDHENMFWYRQDPGLGLRLIYFSYDVKMKEKGDIPEGYSVSREKKERFSLILESASTNQTSMYLCASSSQGGNQPQHFGDGTRLSIL.

CDR3 coding DNA: TGTGCCAGCAGCGGGGACATCTACGAGCAGTACTTC. It translates to CASSGDIYEQYF. The V call is TRBV2, the J call TRBJ2-7; maybe TRBD1 (6 bases). The CDR3 length is 12 residues. The V and J ends lost 6 bases and 3 bases respectively, with 9 bases between them. Looked up from germline, CDR1 is SNHLY and CDR2 is FYNNEI.

The chain carries TRBV30 and TRBJ1-4; perhaps TRBD1 as D (5 bases). The CDR3 totals 16 residues. V lost 0 bases and J lost 2, with 13 bases in between. CDR1 and CDR2 from the germline V gene are GTSNPN and SVGIG (reference sequence). The CDR3 protein is CAWSVPGTPTNEKLFF. The CDR3 nucleotides are TGTGCCTGGAGTGTACCGGGGACTCCCACTAATGAAAAACTGTTTTTT.

The chain employs TRBV6-1 and TRBJ1-1; possible D gene TRBD1, 5 bases. CDR1 and CDR2 from the germline V gene are MNHNS and SASEGT. Trimming pared 1 base from V and 3 bases from J, leaving 9 bases between. The CDR3 spans 14 residues. The CDR3, as DNA: TGTGCCAGCAGTGAAGTCGGCAGGGACACTGAAGCTTTCTTT. As protein: CASSEVGRDTEAFF.

This clone was detected a few times. The chain employs TRBV5-6 and TRBJ1-1, with 7 bases aligning to TRBD1. Per germline, CDR1 SGHDT and CDR2 YYEEEE. The CDR3 spans 16 residues. The V segment lost 2 bases and the J segment 5 bases; nucleotides outside the gene matches: 12. In DNA form, the CDR3 reads TGTGCCAGCAGCTTTTACAGGGGCGAGGTCCAGACTGAAGCTTTCTTT. It encodes CASSFYRGEVQTEAFF.